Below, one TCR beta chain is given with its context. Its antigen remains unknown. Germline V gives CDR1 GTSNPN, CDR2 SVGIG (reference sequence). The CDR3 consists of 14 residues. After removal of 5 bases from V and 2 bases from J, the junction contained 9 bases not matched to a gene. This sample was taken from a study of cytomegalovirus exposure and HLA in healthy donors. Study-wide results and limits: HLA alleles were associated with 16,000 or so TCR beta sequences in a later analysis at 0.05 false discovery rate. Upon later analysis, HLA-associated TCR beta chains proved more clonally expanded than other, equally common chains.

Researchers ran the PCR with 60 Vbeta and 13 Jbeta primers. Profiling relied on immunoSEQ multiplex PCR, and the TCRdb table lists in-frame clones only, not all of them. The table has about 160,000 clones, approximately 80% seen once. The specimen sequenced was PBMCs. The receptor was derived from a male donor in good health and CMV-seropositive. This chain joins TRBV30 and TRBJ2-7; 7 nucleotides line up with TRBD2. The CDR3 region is CAWRSRGGPYEQYF. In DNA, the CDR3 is TGTGCCTGGCGTTCGCGCGGGGGACCCTACGAGCAGTACTTC.